This TCR beta chain was identified in a study of blood T cell repertoires in COVID-19. The CDR3 runs to 17 residues. With 5 bases removed from V and 3 bases from J, the gap between germline ends came to 20 bases. Per the germline V gene, CDR1 is SEHNR and CDR2 is FQNEAQ (reference sequence). Assay: immunoSEQ multiplex PCR; the TCRdb copy retains only in-frame clones and omits some. The sample has 50,000 to 70,000 clones; roughly 86% are singletons. The chain carries TRBV7-9 and TRBJ1-3; D is possibly TRBD1 (6 bases). What was sequenced was peripheral blood. The receptor's source is a man aged 55-75 years with active or convalescent COVID-19. The chain's CDR3 is CASSREPNDRFGNTIYF. CDR3 nucleotide sequence: TGTGCCAGCAGCCGAGAACCGAACGACAGGTTTGGAAACACCATATATTTT.